This T cell receptor (beta chain) originates from a study of regulatory T cells in long-lasting Graves disease. Study conclusions and caveats: There were preferences for TRBV28, TRBJ1-2 and TRBJ2-5 in persistent disease. Relative to new patients (under 1,000), persistent patients exhibited greater sharing of public clonotypes (2,741).

Time point of the sample: newly diagnosed GD, antithyroid drugs for less than 3 months. Isolated PBMC RNA provided the starting material for the TCR library. Those enrolled as patients came out of an endocrinology department in Xi'an, China. Construction of TCR beta libraries relied on iRepertoire HTBI primers and on Arm-PCR targeting CDR3 regions. TCRdb itself ran the multiplex PCR reads through MiXCR, one entry per CDR3 protein. Among about 500,000 distinct CDR3 sequences, around 15% were seen once, and the ten largest hold 12%. Worth noting for this clonotype: Antigen specificity is unknown.

The germline CDR1 and CDR2 sequences are MGHDK and SYGVNS. The CDR3 runs to 14 residues. Trimming stripped 1 base from V and 8 bases from J, with 11 bases between. In addition, the sample was reused for a study of T cells in Graves' hyperthyroidism and ophthalmopathy. As that report states: Clinical symptoms, serum thyroxine, TRAb, thyroid ultrasound and orbital computed tomography established diagnosis.

The genes are TRBV25-1 and TRBJ1-4; D is undetermined. Sequences were derived from peripheral blood mononuclear cells (PBMCs), sampled at new diagnosis, from a patient treated with antithyroid drugs. This sequence originates from a man between 40 and 49 years old with Graves disease. CDR3 amino acids: CASSESPPREKLFF. In DNA, the CDR3 is TGTGCCAGCAGTGAATCGCCCCCGCGGGAAAAACTGTTTTTT. Looking up the rest from reference TRBV25-1 and TRBJ1-4 gives the full variable domain: EADIYQTPRYLVIGTGKKITLECSQTMGHDKMYWYQQDPGMELHLIHYSYGVNSTEKGDLSSESTVSRIRTEHFPLTLESARPSHTSQYLCASSESPPREKLFFGSGTQLSVL.